The 17 T cell receptor beta chains in this list originate from one sample, sequenced in a study of identical twins. MiXCR was run by TCRdb on the 5' RACE reads, yielding one entry per CDR3 protein. The table has some 500,000 distinct CDR3 sequences, 22% seen once. The same data also went into a second study, on T cells expressing NK-cell markers.

Sequencing was performed on CD4+ T cells sorted from blood. The receptors were gathered from a woman between 18 and 30 years old in good health.

The chain links TRBV5-1 to TRBJ2-2, with D perhaps TRBD2 (6 bases). V lost 3 bases to trimming and J lost 5 bases, with 11 bases between them. The CDR3 totals 14 residues. Germline V CDR1 and CDR2: SGHRS, YFSETQ. CDR3 loop: CASSSRDSTGELFF. In nucleotides, the CDR3 is TGCGCCAGCAGCTCCCGGGACTCAACCGGGGAGCTGTTTTTT.

The gene calls are TRBV5-1 and TRBJ1-1; 7 bases map to TRBD1. Germline CDR1 reads SGHRS; CDR2 reads YFSETQ. After removal of 4 bases from V and 0 bases from J, the junction contained 6 bases not matched to a gene. The CDR3 covers 15 residues. CDR3: CASSPQGKLNTEAFF. The DNA of the CDR3 is TGCGCCAGCAGCCCACAGGGGAAATTGAACACTGAAGCTTTCTTT. Supplemented by reference TRBV5-1 and TRBJ1-1, the full variable domain reads KAGVTQTPRYLIKTRGQQVTLSCSPISGHRSVSWYQQTPGQGLQFLFEYFSETQRNKGNFPGRFSGRQFSNSRSEMNVSTLELGDSALYLCASSPQGKLNTEAFFGQGTRLTVV.

This clonotype was seen only a few times. The chain couples TRBV15 to TRBJ2-3, with D possibly being TRBD2 (7 bases). The CDR3 consists of 15 residues. Trimming took 1 base from V and 3 from J, leaving 11 bases between them. Germline CDR1 LNHNV, CDR2 YYDKDF (reference sequence). Here the CDR3 DNA reads TGTGCCACCAGCAGAGCGGCGGGGGCTACAGATACGCAGTATTTT. This codes for CATSRAAGATDTQYF.

V usage is TRBV10-3 and J usage is TRBJ2-1; 13 bases are a match to TRBD2. Trimming cost V 6 bases and J 2 bases; bases outside gene matches: 4. Germline loops: CDR1 ENHRY, CDR2 SYGVKD. CDR3 size: 16 residues. CDR3 DNA sequence: TGTGCCATCAGCGGACTAGCGGGGGTAACCTACAATGAGCAGTTCTTC. Residues: CAISGLAGVTYNEQFF.

This clonotype was counted between two and nine times. The V and J genes are TRBV20-1 and TRBJ2-3, with 7 bases that match TRBD2. The CDR3 loop spans 15 amino acids. Trimming removed 1 base from V and 5 bases from J; junction bases left unmatched: 9. The V gene's germline CDR1 is DFQATT and CDR2 SNEGSKA (reference sequence). CDR3 sequence reads: CSARGKAGVIDTQYF. As DNA, the CDR3 is TGCAGTGCTAGAGGAAAGGCGGGAGTGATAGATACGCAGTATTTT.

This clonotype has only a few counts. This chain uses TRBV4-3 with TRBJ2-6; perhaps TRBD2 as D (6 bases). V was pared by 1 base and J by 2 bases, with 6 bases between. Germline loops: CDR1 LGHNA, CDR2 YSLEER. The CDR3 runs to 15 residues. The CDR3 region is CASSQGLAGANVLTF. For the CDR3, the DNA is TGCGCCAGCAGCCAAGGACTAGCTGGGGCCAACGTCCTGACTTTC.

This sequence joins TRBV5-1 and TRBJ2-5, with D tentatively TRBD2 (5 bases). CDR1 and CDR2 from the germline V gene are SGHRS and YFSETQ. V was clipped by 0 bases and J by 10 bases, with 7 bases between them. This CDR3 is 11 amino acids long. The DNA of the CDR3 is TGCGCCAGCAGCTTGGACGACTACCAGTACTTC. This sequence encodes CASSLDDYQYF.

The chain recombines TRBV20-1 with TRBJ1-1; possible D gene TRBD1, 5 bases. Germline values: CDR1 DFQATT, CDR2 SNEGSKA (reference sequence). Trimming took 6 bases from V and 1 from J, leaving 12 bases between them. CDR3 length equals 13 residues. CDR3 sequence (DNA): TGCAGTGCGCAAGGGACGGAGAACACTGAAGCTTTCTTT. Residues: CSAQGTENTEAFF.

The rearrangement links TRBV7-2 to TRBJ2-7, with D possibly being TRBD1 (6 bases). Trimming took 5 bases from V and 4 from J, leaving 21 bases between them. The CDR3 is 16 amino acids. Germline V lookup: CDR1 SGHTA, CDR2 FQGNSA. The CDR3 is CASSPSPGTPPYEQYF. CDR3 nucleotides: TGTGCCAGCAGCCCAAGTCCAGGGACACCGCCATACGAGCAGTACTTC.

The chain links TRBV20-1 to TRBJ1-2; D may be TRBD1 (5 bases). The CDR3 extends over 15 amino acids. V was clipped by 3 bases and J by 6 bases, with 20 bases between them. CDR1 DFQATT and CDR2 SNEGSKA come from the germline V gene (reference sequence). The CDR3 spells CSASPRQSSRHGYTF. The CDR3 DNA reads TGCAGTGCTAGCCCTAGACAGAGTTCGAGGCATGGCTACACCTTC.

This clonotype was seen a handful of times. The chain recombines TRBV5-1 with TRBJ2-5, with 9 bases matching TRBD1. Losses at the gene ends were 5 bases for V and 4 bases for J; bases not matched to a gene: 12. Looked up from germline, CDR1 is SGHRS and CDR2 is YFSETQ. The CDR3 covers 16 residues. CDR3 bases: TGCGCCAGCAGGATTATACCGGGACAGGGAGGAGAGACCCAGTACTTC. Its protein is CASRIIPGQGGETQYF.

This clonotype has a count of ten or more. The chain is built from TRBV3-1 and TRBJ2-3; D possibly corresponds to TRBD2 (6 bases). This CDR3 region has 15 residues. Trimming removed 5 bases at V and 7 bases at J, with 19 bases between. Germline CDR1 LGHDT, CDR2 YNNKEL (reference sequence). The CDR3 coding sequence is TGTGCCAGCAGCTCACGGCGGGGCGAGCCTAATACGCAGTATTTT. Its translation: CASSSRRGEPNTQYF.

This clonotype was counted a few times. The gene calls are TRBV10-1 and TRBJ2-1; weak D call: TRBD1 (8 bases). V lost 5 bases to trimming and J lost 8 bases, with 22 bases between them. There are 16 residues in the CDR3. Germline CDR1 reads WNHNN; CDR2 reads SYGVQD (reference sequence). CDR3 protein: CASSPLGQGGVYEQFF. In DNA, the CDR3 is TGCGCCAGCAGTCCATTAGGACAGGGAGGGGTGTATGAGCAGTTCTTC.

This clonotype was observed a handful of times. The chain has TRBV27 and TRBJ2-2; weak D call: TRBD1 (6 bases). In germline, CDR1 is MNHEY, CDR2 SMNVEV (reference sequence). This CDR3 is built from 14 residues. V lost 10 bases, J lost 1 base, and 13 bases lay in between. DNA of the CDR3: TGTGCCACCCGGACAGCCTGGAACACCGGGGAGCTGTTTTTT. Translation: CATRTAWNTGELFF.

This clonotype was seen a single time. This chain uses TRBV11-2 with TRBJ1-1, with no clear D. The CDR3 has 16 amino acids. CDR1 SGHAT and CDR2 FQNNGV come from the germline V gene. V dropped 1 base and J dropped 12 bases, with 24 bases sitting between them. CDR3 protein: CASSLGPNLGALTTFF. CDR3 nucleotides: TGTGCCAGCAGCTTAGGGCCGAATCTCGGAGCCCTGACAACTTTCTTT.

This clonotype was found a few times. The chain's CDR3 is CASSETGTHNEQFF. The DNA of the CDR3 is TGTGCCAGCAGCGAAACGGGAACCCACAATGAGCAGTTCTTC. This sequence joins TRBV7-3 and TRBJ2-1; TRBD2 is a possible D gene (5 bases). The germline V and J ends were trimmed by 5 bases and 5 bases, with 13 bases remaining between them. The CDR3 runs to 14 residues. Germline V lookup: CDR1 SGHTA, CDR2 FQGTGA. Full variable domain (remainder filled in from reference TRBV7-3 and TRBJ2-1): GAGVSQTPSNKVTEKGKYVELRCDPISGHTALYWYRQSLGQGPEFLIYFQGTGAADDSGLPNDRFFAVRPEGSVSTLKIQRTERGDSAVYLCASSETGTHNEQFFGPGTRLTVL.

The chain employs TRBV5-1 and TRBJ2-3; 7 bases line up with TRBD1. The trim removed 0 bases at V and 6 bases at J, leaving 4 bases unmatched. The CDR3 is 14 amino acids. The germline V gene has CDR1 SGHRS and CDR2 YFSETQ. CDR3 protein: CASSLGQGDDTQYF. The CDR3 coding sequence is TGCGCCAGCAGCTTGGGACAGGGTGATGATACGCAGTATTTT.